The present T cell receptor (beta chain) was sequenced within a study of blood T cell repertoires in COVID-19. Across the whole study: Samples representing acute and convalescent COVID-19 were sourced from the United States, Italy and Spain. In each case, the material was cDNA or gDNA derived from T cells, B-cell-depleted T cells, or PBMCs.

Germline V gene sequence: CDR1 SGHVS, CDR2 FQNEAQ. V was clipped by 1 base and J by 1 base, with 13 bases between them. The CDR3 has 16 amino acids. As handled by the study authors: Amplifying reference gene primers gave estimates of nucleated cell counts. The table came from immunoSEQ multiplex PCR; TCRdb's copy has only in-frame clones and leaves some out. The V and J calls and the clone size are those of that table, but D and trimming were determined from the DNA. The sample consists of about 69,000 clones, about four fifths of them appearing once. The receptor's source is a human donor in a cohort sampled during active COVID-19. J is TRBJ1-1 and V is TRBV7-8; tentatively, D is TRBD1 (5 bases). The sample consisted of peripheral blood. The DNA for the CDR3 is TGTGCCAGCAGCTTAGAGAGTTCAGGGTGGAACACTGAAGCTTTCTTT. Translated, it gives CASSLESSGWNTEAFF.